The 11 T cell receptor beta chains given below trace back to one sample, sequenced in a study of T-cell reconstitution after alpha-beta-depleted transplantation in children. During its preparation, the TCRbeta library received unique molecular identifiers. TCRdb itself ran the PCR reads through MiXCR, one entry per CDR3 protein. The sample contains 210,000 or so distinct CDR3 sequences, 8% to 10% of which appear only once. The sequenced sample was PBMCs from the stem cell graft donor, obtained from the stem cell graft. The receptors were gathered from a human donor who donated a stem cell graft to a child with acute lymphoblastic leukemia.

The chain has TRBV5-1 and TRBJ1-5, with 7 bases aligning to TRBD1. The CDR3 runs 15 residues. Germline V lookup: CDR1 SGHRS, CDR2 YFSETQ. Trimming at V came to 4 bases and at J to 6 bases, leaving 10 bases not matched to a gene. The DNA for the CDR3 is TGCGCCAGCAGCCCAACCTCGGGACAGACTCAGCCCCAGCATTTT. This translates into CASSPTSGQTQPQHF.

This clonotype was seen more than once but under ten times. The chain combines TRBV29-1 with TRBJ2-3; D is unresolved. This CDR3 is built from 14 residues. Germline loops: CDR1 SQVTM, CDR2 ANQGSEA. V was clipped by 0 bases and J by 2 bases, with 9 bases between them. In nucleotides, the CDR3 is TGCAGCGTTGAAGATGGGCCAATCACAGATACGCAGTATTTT. The encoded protein is CSVEDGPITDTQYF.

The V and J genes are TRBV5-1 and TRBJ2-3, with 9 bases matching TRBD2. This CDR3 has 15 residues. J was trimmed by 2 bases and V by 8 bases; bases with no gene match: 9. CDR1 is SGHRS and CDR2 is YFSETQ in the germline V gene. CDR3 protein: CASTQAGGYTDTQYF. The CDR3 DNA reads TGCGCCAGTACACAAGCGGGGGGCTACACAGATACGCAGTATTTT.

This clonotype was counted between two and nine times. The chain employs TRBV4-3 and TRBJ2-7; a possible D gene is TRBD1 (6 bases). Germline V gives CDR1 LGHNA, CDR2 YSLEER. The CDR3 runs 15 residues. V was shortened by 4 bases and J by 0 bases, with 13 bases between the two germline ends. As DNA, the CDR3 is TGCGCCAGCAGCCCATCAACAGGGTTCTCCTACGAGCAGTACTTC. Its translation is CASSPSTGFSYEQYF.

At least ten counts were recorded for this clonotype. The chain links TRBV29-1 to TRBJ1-6; 9 nucleotides agree with TRBD1. Per the germline V gene, CDR1 is SQVTM and CDR2 is ANQGSEA. CDR3 length: 13 residues. V shed 3 bases, J shed 7 bases, and the junction held 1 base outside the gene matches. CDR3 residues: CSVEGTGNSPLHF. The CDR3 region has the DNA TGCAGCGTTGAGGGGACAGGGAATTCACCCCTCCACTTT. The full variable domain, in which reference TRBV29-1 and TRBJ1-6 provide the parts outside the CDR3, is SAVISQKPSRDICQRGTSLTIQCQVDSQVTMMFWYRQQPGQSLTLIATANQGSEATYESGFVIDKFPISRPNLTFSTLTVSNMSPEDSSIYLCSVEGTGNSPLHFGNGTRLTVT.

The chain has TRBV7-2 and TRBJ1-3; D is ambiguous. This CDR3 is built from 14 residues. V was shortened by 3 bases and J by 2 bases, with 8 bases between the two germline ends. In germline, CDR1 is SGHTA, CDR2 FQGNSA. As DNA, the CDR3 is TGTGCCAGCAGCTTCGGGGAGACTGGAAACACCATATATTTT. Translating it yields CASSFGETGNTIYF.

The V and J genes are TRBV6-5 and TRBJ1-6; the D gene is possibly TRBD1 (5 bases). Germline values: CDR1 MNHEY, CDR2 SVGAGI. Trimming cost V 4 bases and J 5 bases, with 15 bases left between them. The CDR3 spans 16 residues. DNA for the CDR3: TGTGCCAGCAGTTCCGCCCGGGGGTCGAATAATTCACCCCTCCACTTT. Amino acids: CASSSARGSNNSPLHF.

This rearrangement joins TRBV15 to TRBJ2-7; TRBD2 might be the D (6 bases). V was pared by 0 bases and J by 5 bases, with 14 bases between. The CDR3 is made up of 15 amino acids. CDR1 and CDR2 (germline): LNHNV, YYDKDF (reference sequence). The CDR3 DNA sequence: TGTGCCACCAGCAGAGAAGGGGCGGGGAGCAACGAGCAGTACTTC. It encodes CATSREGAGSNEQYF.

The CDR3 DNA reads TGTGCCAGCAGCCATGGGAACACTGAAGCTTTCTTT. As protein: CASSHGNTEAFF. The V and J genes are TRBV3-1 and TRBJ1-1, with D unclear. Deletions cut 3 bases from V and 1 base from J, with 3 bases between. Germline assignment: CDR1 LGHDT and CDR2 YNNKEL (reference sequence). The length of the CDR3 is 12 residues.

This sequence joins TRBV27 and TRBJ1-6, with a weak D call TRBD1 (6 bases). Trimming took 7 bases from V and 7 from J, leaving 29 bases between them. This CDR3 region has 19 residues. Germline loops: CDR1 MNHEY, CDR2 SMNVEV (reference sequence). The CDR3, as DNA: TGTGCCAGCACCCTAAAGTTTCTGGGGGACACGACCAGAAATTCACCCCTCCACTTT. Protein sequence: CASTLKFLGDTTRNSPLHF.

In its sample, this clonotype was seen many times. This rearrangement joins TRBV10-2 to TRBJ1-6; 7 nucleotides match TRBD1. V shed 3 bases, J shed 0 bases, and the junction held 8 bases outside the gene matches. Germline V lookup: CDR1 WSHSY, CDR2 SAAADI. There are 18 residues in the CDR3. CDR3 loop: CASSDQGQSSSYNSPLHF. In DNA, the CDR3 is TGCGCCAGCAGTGACCAGGGACAGTCGAGCTCCTATAATTCACCCCTCCACTTT.